This record looks at one T cell receptor (beta chain) sequence and its context. Its binding antigen is unknown. Base qualities are not recorded, but no much larger clone differs from it by a single base. This sample was included in a study of OX40 agonist ivuxolimab in advanced cancers. Describing the broader study: Ivuxolimab was an agonistic, fully human IgG2 monoclonal antibody directed against OX40 (CD134), a costimulatory receptor. The monotherapy dose-escalation portion (N of about 50 patients) of the phase I ivuxolimab trial is reported in the paper. Prior anti-PD-1, anti-PD-L1 or anti-CTLA-4 therapy was permitted, and 30% to 50% of dose-escalation patients had received checkpoint inhibitors. Of the approximately 53 patients in dose escalation, some 19 had hepatocellular carcinoma, about 15 had melanoma, 9 had renal cell carcinoma and 9 had head and neck cancer. Partial responses were achieved by three dose-escalation patients, of whom one had hepatocellular carcinoma and two had cutaneous melanoma. Intravenous ivuxolimab was administered to patients every 2 weeks at six dose levels: 0.01, 0.1, 0.3, 1.5, 3 and 10 mg/kg. In the dose-escalation cohort, around four fifths of patients were male, and the mean age was roughly 60 years, with a range of about 20 to 79. The purpose of peripheral TCRbeta sequencing was to test whether ivuxolimab changed TCR sequence diversity and led to clonal T-cell expansion.

For sequencing of the TCRbeta CDR3 region, genomic DNA was extracted from the sorted cells. TCRbeta CDR3 regions were sequenced using the immunoSEQ Assay. This is the immuneACCESS table as TCRdb keeps it, with only in-frame sequences that have V and J called. A part of the clones is gone; compared with another copy, unresolved V genes explain less than half, and the rest is unexplained. The sample table holds tens of thousands of clones, of which nearly 90% were seen once. Around 0.64% of the sample belongs to the ten largest clones. The trial excluded patients who had a history of autoimmune disease or were on systemic immunosuppression. Peripheral blood for TCR sequencing was collected from all dose cohorts at baseline, on cycle 4 day 1, and on cycle 7 day 1. The samples were drawn from a first-in-human, open-label, multicenter phase I dose-escalation trial of ivuxolimab. The trial enrolled adults with locally advanced or metastatic head and neck squamous cell, hepatocellular, melanoma or renal cell carcinoma. Before TCR sequencing, CD4+ and CD8+ T cells were separately sorted from peripheral blood.

Paper-wide results and their limitations: Antigen specificity was not determined for the clonally expanded peripheral T cells. In the 0.1-3.0 mg/kg groups, partial responders were among the patients with the lowest normalized peripheral clonal expansion, particularly in CD8+ T cells. After ivuxolimab, CD8+ T cells had more expanded clones than CD4+ T cells on average. At doses of 0.1 to 3.0 mg/kg, clonal expansion of both CD4+ and CD8+ T cells in blood was seen between baseline and week 6. Low levels of normalized T-cell clonal expansion were also seen in some patients who did not respond.

CDR1 and CDR2 (MGHDK, SYGVNS) derive from the germline V gene. Including the terminal cysteine and phenylalanine, the CDR3 comprises 14 residues. CDR3 DNA is the only sequence kept; it has 42 bases, read in frame from the first base. V is clipped by 2 bases and J by 5 bases, and the sequence between their germline boundaries is 9 bases long. This receptor was obtained from an adult with an advanced solid tumor such as melanoma, head and neck, liver or kidney cancer. The chain was built from TRBV25-1 and TRBJ1-4; TRBD1 is a weak D gene call, 5 bases matching. The sequenced sample was CD4+ or CD8+ T cells sorted from blood, obtained in a trial of the OX40 agonist ivuxolimab. CDR3 loop: CASSESGGNEKLFF. The DNA sequence is as follows: TGTGCCAGCAGTGAAAGCGGGGGAAATGAAAAACTGTTTTTT.